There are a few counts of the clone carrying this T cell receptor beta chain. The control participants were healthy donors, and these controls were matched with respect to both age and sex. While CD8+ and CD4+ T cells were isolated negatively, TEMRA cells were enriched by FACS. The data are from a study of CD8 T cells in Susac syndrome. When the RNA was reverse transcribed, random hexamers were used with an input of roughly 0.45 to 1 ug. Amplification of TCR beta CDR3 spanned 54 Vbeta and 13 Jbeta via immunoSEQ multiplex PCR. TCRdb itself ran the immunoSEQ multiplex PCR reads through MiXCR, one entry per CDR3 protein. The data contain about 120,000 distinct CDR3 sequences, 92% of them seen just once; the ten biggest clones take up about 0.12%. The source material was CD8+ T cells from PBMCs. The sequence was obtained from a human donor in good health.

CDR3 sequence reads: CASSPDGVLVTEAFF. The CDR3 bases are TGCGCCAGCAGCCCGGACGGGGTTTTAGTCACTGAAGCTTTCTTT. The rearrangement uses TRBV5-1 and TRBJ1-1; the D is unclear. CDR1 SGHRS and CDR2 YFSETQ come from the germline V gene. V shed 4 bases and J shed 4 bases, with 17 bases lying between them. This CDR3 has 15 amino acids.